One T cell receptor beta chain is described in this entry. Method: immunoSEQ multiplex PCR; TCRdb's copy keeps in-frame clones and lacks some. The sample consists of 15,000 to 20,000 clones, nearly 90% of them appearing once. The sample originates from a study of T cell changes during pregnancy in multiple sclerosis. The CDR3 length is 14 residues. Germline CDR1 reads MNHEY; CDR2 reads SVGAGI. V was cut by 1 base and J by 8 bases, with 12 bases left in between. This chain links TRBV6-5 with TRBJ2-1; D is undetermined. This TCR came from a female donor in good health, enrolled as a control in a pregnancy study. The source was CD8+ T cells from peripheral blood mononuclear cells, collected in the second trimester of pregnancy. The CDR3 loop reads CASSYFLRKHEQFF. Here the CDR3 DNA reads TGTGCCAGCAGTTACTTTCTGAGAAAACATGAGCAGTTCTTC.